This note documents a single TCR beta chain sequence. The entry originates in a study of blood T cell repertoires in COVID-19. Study overall: The cDNA or gDNA used as material had been derived from T cells, B-cell-depleted T cells, or PBMCs.

CDR3 length equals 15 residues. The V gene's germline CDR1 is DFQATT and CDR2 SNEGSKA (reference sequence). V shed 3 bases and J shed 6 bases, with 21 bases lying between them. In the original processing: Cell counts per sample came from amplifying reference gene primers. Sequenced by immunoSEQ multiplex PCR; TCRdb stores in-frame clones only, minus some. V and J calls and clone size are copied from that table; D and trimming were computed from the DNA. The sample includes approximately 350,000 clones, 80% to 90% seen only once; the top ten take roughly 1%. The specimen was PBMCs or T cells enriched from blood (not recorded which). This clonotype was sampled from a man aged 18 to 30 who had recovered from COVID-19. The V call is TRBV20-1, the J call TRBJ2-7; maybe TRBD1 (5 bases). CDR3 in DNA: TGCAGTGCTAGTAGGTTCAGGGCTTATTTTGGCGAGCAGTACTTC. Translating gives CSASRFRAYFGEQYF.